These 20 T cell receptor beta chains were all obtained from the same sample, sequenced in a study of T cell responses to AZD1222 COVID-19 vaccine. Sequencing used immunoSEQ multiplex PCR; TCRdb keeps in-frame clones, though not all of them. The repertoire holds about 100,000 clones, with around 83% as singletons. The sample was peripheral blood, taken on day 0 of AZD1222 vaccination. The receptors originated from an adult in good health.

The V gene is TRBV7-4, the J gene TRBJ1-4; tentative D call: TRBD1 (5 bases). V lost 1 base to trimming and J lost 5 bases, with 8 bases between them. The CDR3 loop spans 14 amino acids. CDR1 is SGHVT and CDR2 is SQSDAQ in the germline V gene. CDR3 nucleotide sequence: TGTGCCAGCAGCTTAGAAGCAGGGAATGAAAAACTGTTTTTT. It translates to CASSLEAGNEKLFF. Using reference TRBV7-4 and TRBJ1-4 for the parts outside the CDR3, the full variable domain is GAGVSQSPRYKVAKRGRDVALRCDSISGHVTLYWYRQTLGQGSEVLTYSQSDAQRDKSGRPSGRFSAERPERSVSTLKIQRTEQGDSAVYLCASSLEAGNEKLFFGSGTQLSVL.

Here the CDR3 DNA reads TGTGCCAGCTCACGAACCTCAGGAGAGGGAACAGATACGCAGTATTTT. Its translation is CASSRTSGEGTDTQYF. This chain uses TRBV18 with TRBJ2-3; TRBD2 is a possible D gene (5 bases). The germline V gene encodes CDR1 KGHSH and CDR2 LQKENI. Trimming shortened V by 4 bases and J by 3 bases, and 17 bases separated the two germline ends. CDR3 size: 16 residues.

The V and J genes are TRBV12-3 or TRBV12-4 and TRBJ2-2; D remains unclear. V lost 7 bases, J lost 6 bases, and 9 bases lay in between. The CDR3 sequence is 12 residues long. The CDR3 region is CASNWASGELFF. CDR3 nucleotides: TGTGCCAGCAATTGGGCCTCCGGGGAGCTGTTTTTT.

The chain couples TRBV11-1 to TRBJ1-1; tentatively, D is TRBD1 (6 bases). This CDR3 has 15 amino acids. V was cut by 5 bases and J by 4 bases, with 17 bases left in between. Per the germline V gene, CDR1 is SGHAT and CDR2 is FQDESV (reference sequence). The CDR3 protein is CASSPDRTEATEAFF. The CDR3 DNA is TGTGCCAGCAGCCCCGACAGGACCGAGGCCACTGAAGCTTTCTTT. The complete variable domain, with remaining parts taken from reference TRBV11-1 and TRBJ1-1, reads EAEVAQSPRYKITEKSQAVAFWCDPISGHATLYWYRQILGQGPELLVQFQDESVVDDSQLPKDRFSAERLKGVDSTLKIQPAELGDSAMYLCASSPDRTEATEAFFGQGTRLTVV.

The rearrangement links TRBV19 to TRBJ2-2; possible D gene TRBD1, 6 bases. Germline V CDR1 and CDR2: LNHDA, SQIVND (reference sequence). V was trimmed by 1 base and J by 0 bases, leaving 6 bases between them. The CDR3 has 15 residues. This chain's CDR3 is CASSIGQANTGELFF. In DNA, the CDR3 is TGTGCCAGTAGTATAGGACAGGCGAACACCGGGGAGCTGTTTTTT. The variable domain in full, with the rest retrieved from reference TRBV19 and TRBJ2-2, is DGGITQSPKYLFRKEGQNVTLSCEQNLNHDAMYWYRQDPGQGLRLIYYSQIVNDFQKGDIAEGYSVSREKKESFPLTVTSAQKNPTAFYLCASSIGQANTGELFFGEGSRLTVL.

This clone is a singleton in its sample. The chain uses TRBV19 and TRBJ2-4; 9 positions match TRBD1. Trimming cost V 3 bases and J 3 bases; bases outside gene matches: 9. Germline V gives CDR1 LNHDA, CDR2 SQIVND (reference sequence). The CDR3 consists of 17 residues. CDR3 protein: CASSMSGGQGNKNIQYF. Here the CDR3 DNA reads TGTGCCAGTAGTATGTCGGGGGGACAGGGCAACAAAAACATTCAGTACTTC.

This sequence joins TRBV5-1 and TRBJ1-1, with D unclear. Trimming shortened V by 0 bases and J by 2 bases, and 8 bases separated the two germline ends. This CDR3 has 14 amino acids. From germline, CDR1 is SGHRS and CDR2 YFSETQ. DNA of the CDR3: TGCGCCAGCAGCTTGGGAGGGTCTAACACTGAAGCTTTCTTT. It yields the protein CASSLGGSNTEAFF.

This clone was counted once. This chain uses TRBV5-1 with TRBJ2-3; 8 positions agree with TRBD2. The V segment lost 4 bases and the J segment 0 bases; nucleotides outside the gene matches: 7. Per germline, CDR1 SGHRS and CDR2 YFSETQ. This CDR3 contains 16 residues. CDR3 nucleotide sequence: TGCGCCAGCAGCCGGGAGGGACATAAAAGCACAGATACGCAGTATTTT. Amino acids: CASSREGHKSTDTQYF. The whole variable domain, remainder taken from reference TRBV5-1 and TRBJ2-3, is KAGVTQTPRYLIKTRGQQVTLSCSPISGHRSVSWYQQTPGQGLQFLFEYFSETQRNKGNFPGRFSGRQFSNSRSEMNVSTLELGDSALYLCASSREGHKSTDTQYFGPGTRLTVL.

The DNA of the CDR3 is TGTGCCAGCTCACTAGGACAGGGGGCTGTAGCCAAAAACATTCAGTACTTC. Translation gives CASSLGQGAVAKNIQYF. The V and J genes are TRBV18 and TRBJ2-4; TRBD1 matches at 11 bases. V lost 4 bases, J lost 0 bases, and 5 bases stayed unmatched. CDR1 is KGHSH, CDR2 LQKENI, per germline. CDR3 length: 17 amino acids.

This rearrangement joins TRBV11-2 to TRBJ2-7; the D call may be TRBD1 or TRBD2 (5 bases each). V lost 5 bases and J lost 6, with 14 bases in between. Germline CDR1 reads SGHAT; CDR2 reads FQNNGV. This CDR3 region has 13 residues. The CDR3: CASSQEGFGEQYF. The CDR3 DNA sequence: TGTGCCAGCAGCCAAGAGGGGTTTGGCGAGCAGTACTTC.

V is TRBV7-2 and J is TRBJ2-1; D is unclear. Trimming stripped 2 bases from V and 6 bases from J, with 11 bases between. CDR3 length: 14 residues. CDR1 SGHTA and CDR2 FQGNSA come from the germline V gene. The CDR3 protein is CASSLRFPTNEQFF. The CDR3 nucleotides are TGTGCCAGCAGCTTAAGGTTCCCCACCAATGAGCAGTTCTTC. Complete variable domain (other parts from reference TRBV7-2 and TRBJ2-1): GAGVSQSPSNKVTEKGKDVELRCDPISGHTALYWYRQSLGQGLEFLIYFQGNSAPDKSGLPSDRFSAERTGGSVSTLTIQRTQQEDSAVYLCASSLRFPTNEQFFGPGTRLTVL.

The J gene is TRBJ2-5, the V gene TRBV7-2; the match to TRBD2 covers 13 bases. Germline CDR1 SGHTA, CDR2 FQGNSA. With 5 bases clipped from V and 5 bases from J, the junction kept 5 bases outside the gene matches. CDR3 length: 15 residues. CDR3 coding DNA: TGTGCCAGCAGCCTCACTAGCGGGGGGGCGGAGACCCAGTACTTC. Protein: CASSLTSGGAETQYF.

V and J are TRBV30 and TRBJ1-1; possible D gene TRBD1, 5 bases. Germline assignment: CDR1 GTSNPN and CDR2 SVGIG (reference sequence). This CDR3 region has 13 residues. The V gene lost 0 bases and the J gene lost 4 bases, with 9 bases spanning the gap. CDR3 sequence reads: CAWSVQVGTEAFF. CDR3 DNA sequence: TGTGCCTGGAGTGTACAGGTGGGCACTGAAGCTTTCTTT. Complete variable domain (other parts from reference TRBV30 and TRBJ1-1): SQTIHQWPATLVQPVGSPLSLECTVEGTSNPNLYWYRQAAGRGLQLLFYSVGIGQISSEVPQNLSASRPQDRQFILSSKKLLLSDSGFYLCAWSVQVGTEAFFGQGTRLTVV.

The chain has TRBV19 and TRBJ1-6; D unresolved. V gave up 0 bases and J gave up 9 bases, with 6 bases separating them. Germline V gene data show CDR1 as LNHDA and CDR2 as SQIVND (reference sequence). The CDR3 is made up of 13 amino acids. The CDR3 nucleotides read TGTGCCAGTAGTATAGATCCGAGTTCACCCCTCCACTTT. It is translated as CASSIDPSSPLHF.

The chain links TRBV4-2 to TRBJ2-1; TRBD2 agrees at 8 bases. The CDR3 has 15 residues. Germline-derived CDR1 and CDR2 are LGHNA and YNFKEQ. J was trimmed by 9 bases and V by 1 base; bases with no gene match: 8. The CDR3 loop is CASSQGKAGAGEQFF. Written as DNA, the CDR3 is TGTGCCAGCAGCCAAGGAAAAGCGGGAGCCGGTGAGCAGTTCTTC.

In nucleotides, the CDR3 is TGCAGTGCTAGTCCGGGACAGGGGAACGAGCAGTACTTC. This codes for CSASPGQGNEQYF. The J gene is TRBJ2-7, the V gene TRBV20-1; 10 bases line up with TRBD1. CDR3 length equals 13 residues. J was trimmed by 5 bases and V by 3 bases; bases with no gene match: 4. The germline V gene has CDR1 DFQATT and CDR2 SNEGSKA (reference sequence).

The chain combines TRBV7-2 with TRBJ1-4; the D gene is possibly TRBD1 (5 bases). With 3 bases removed from V and 1 base from J, the gap between germline ends came to 12 bases. Per germline, CDR1 SGHTA and CDR2 FQGNSA. This CDR3 region has 16 residues. The CDR3 sequence: CASSLGQGGTNEKLFF. The CDR3 DNA is TGTGCCAGCAGCTTGGGGCAGGGTGGAACTAATGAAAAACTGTTTTTT.

The chain links TRBV7-9 to TRBJ1-1, with D possibly matching TRBD1 (5 bases). The CDR3 loop spans 12 amino acids. From germline, CDR1 is SEHNR and CDR2 FQNEAQ (reference sequence). Trimming stripped 6 bases from V and 5 bases from J, with 10 bases between. CDR3 nucleotides: TGTGCCAGCAGTCGGGGCGGAACTGAAGCTTTCTTT. Protein product: CASSRGGTEAFF.

The rearrangement uses TRBV6-5 and TRBJ2-7; 9 bases map to TRBD1. This CDR3 contains 13 residues. V shed 6 bases and J 6 bases; nucleotides not matched to a gene: 6. Germline V lookup: CDR1 MNHEY, CDR2 SVGAGI. The CDR3 coding sequence is TGTGCCAGCAGCGGGACAGGGCCTGGCGAGCAGTACTTC. Its translation is CASSGTGPGEQYF.

V and J are TRBV6-6 and TRBJ2-1, with D perhaps matching TRBD2 (7 bases). The germline V and J ends were trimmed by 4 bases and 8 bases, with 18 bases remaining between them. Germline CDR1 reads MNHNY; CDR2 reads SVGAGI (reference sequence). The CDR3 spans 15 residues. CDR3: CASSSPAGAVDEQFF. CDR3 DNA: TGTGCCAGCAGTTCACCCGCGGGGGCGGTGGATGAGCAGTTCTTC.